This T cell receptor beta chain originates from a study of graft-versus-host responses after intestinal transplantation (dated by TCRdb to the early 2020s). Looking at the study overall: The transplants that recipients got were multivisceral, liver-intestinal, or isolated intestinal. Anti-thymocyte globulin induction was given to all recipients, followed by maintenance tacrolimus and steroids for 3 to 4 years. After intestinal transplantation, graft-versus-host and host-versus-graft alloreactive T cell clones in the graft, circulation and bone marrow were tracked using bulk TCR-beta CDR3 sequencing. To identify alloreactive clones, pre-transplant mixed lymphocyte reaction products were sequenced and compared with unstimulated pre-transplant donor and recipient T cells. The cohort enrolled under 30 intestinal transplant recipients, one of whom was a retransplant, and a few patients without pretransplant specimens were excluded. A peak of at least 4% donor T cells among recipient peripheral blood mononuclear cells was the definition used for donor T cell macrochimerism. Instead of going to the commercial service, samples from a few later patients were sequenced in-house on an Illumina MiSeq and processed with MiXCR.

V is shortened by 2 bases, J by 3 bases, and the region joining them spans 8 bases. The CDR3 runs 13 amino acids, cysteine and phenylalanine included. CDR3 DNA only is kept here, 39 bases in frame from base 1. Based on the germline V gene (reference sequence), the CDR1 and CDR2 sequences are SGHNT and YYREEE. The method was the immunoSEQ multiplex PCR assay. For most patients, genomic DNA was isolated with the Qiagen DNeasy Blood and Tissue Kit and sent frozen to Adaptive Biotechnologies for TCR sequencing. For most patients, high-throughput TCR-beta CDR3 sequencing of genomic DNA was performed by Adaptive Biotechnologies. Per the authors' processing: TCR sequencing data for roughly 17 patients were retrieved from Adaptive's ImmunoSEQ software; a few other patients were processed with MiXCR and VDJtools. To correct CD4 versus CD8 sorting errors, any sequence found in both subsets at a frequency ratio below 5:1 was removed. CDR3 nucleotide sequences shared between donor and recipient were removed because their origin could not be assigned. To be classed as alloreactive, a clone needed at least 2-fold expansion over unstimulated cells and a minimum CFSE-low frequency of 0.002% (template counts) or 0.001% (read counts). Clones were considered mappable if detected in sequenced pre-transplant spleen, lymph node, or MLR CFSE-low populations of the donor or recipient. Cumulative frequency of alloreactive clones was calculated as a percentage of all sequences weighted by copy number. TCRdb limited this immuneACCESS table to in-frame rearrangements with V and J called. A share of clones is missing; checked studies link under half to unresolved V genes, and the rest is unexplained. The DNA was the basis for D and trimming; V, J and clone size are from that table. The sample table records some 130,000 clones; approximately 95% of these occur just once. 0.095% to 0.15% of the sample rests with the top ten.

The time point tag for this specimen amounts to: cells obtained before transplantation from donor or recipient. CD3+CD4+ and CD3+CD8+ populations were FACS-sorted from unstimulated pre-transplant donor and recipient cells taken from spleen or lymph nodes. Points the paper makes about the study in general: Conclusions were limited by the relatively low number and heterogeneity of intestinal transplant patients. Early after transplant, peak levels of circulating GvH clones were associated with declines in HvG clones. In patients with donor T cell macrochimerism, the allografts had high GvH to HvG T cell clonal ratios. GvH clones were found in recipient bone marrow, and some of the GvH clones appeared earlier in ileal mucosa or blood, which is consistent with an intestinal mucosal origin.

About this clone itself: What antigen it recognizes has not been identified. Base qualities are not provided; no much larger clone lies one nucleotide away.

This TCR came from a human donor who received an intestinal transplant. The chain is encoded by TRBV5-4 joined to TRBJ1-2, with no confidently assigned D gene. The sample in question was unstimulated CD4+ T cells sorted from spleen or lymph node cells, obtained before intestinal transplant. The CDR3 is CASSFGSYYGYTF. The sequenced DNA: TGTGCCAGCAGCTTCGGGAGTTACTATGGCTACACCTTC.